This T cell receptor beta chain emerged from a study of shared clonotypes between healthy human individuals. Germline V gives CDR1 SGHNT, CDR2 YYREEE (reference sequence). V was shortened by 4 bases and J by 6 bases, with 13 bases between the two germline ends. This CDR3 is built from 14 residues. Sequenced by immunoSEQ multiplex PCR; TCRdb stores in-frame clones only, minus some. This table has roughly 1.4 million clones, 98% appearing once. Whole-study results and caveats: Researchers found naive subsets generally carried larger estimated richness than memory subsets.

This clone was detected once. What it binds is not known. The gene calls are TRBV5-4 and TRBJ2-2; no firm D call. The clonotype was recovered from a man aged 25-45 years in good health. Sequenced input: naive CD4+ T cells sorted from blood. Subset defined: CD45RA+ positively selected. In nucleotides, the CDR3 is TGTGCCAGCAGCCCCTCCATCAACCCCGGGGAGCTGTTTTTT. Translating gives CASSPSINPGELFF. Full variable domain (remainder filled in from reference TRBV5-4 and TRBJ2-2): ETGVTQSPTHLIKTRGQQVTLRCSSQSGHNTVSWYQQALGQGPQFIFQYYREEENGRGNFPPRFSGLQFPNYSSELNVNALELDDSALYLCASSPSINPGELFFGEGSRLTVL.